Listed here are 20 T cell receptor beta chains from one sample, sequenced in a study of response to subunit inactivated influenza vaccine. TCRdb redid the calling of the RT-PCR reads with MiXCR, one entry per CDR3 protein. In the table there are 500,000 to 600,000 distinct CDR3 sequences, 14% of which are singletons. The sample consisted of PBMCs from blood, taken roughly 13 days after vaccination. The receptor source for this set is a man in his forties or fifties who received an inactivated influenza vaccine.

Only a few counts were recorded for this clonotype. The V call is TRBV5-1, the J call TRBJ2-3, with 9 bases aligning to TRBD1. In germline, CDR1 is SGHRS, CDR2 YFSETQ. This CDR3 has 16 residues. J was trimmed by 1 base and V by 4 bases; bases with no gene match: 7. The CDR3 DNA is TGCGCCAGCAGCGCGGCCGGGACAGGGCGCACAGATACGCAGTATTTT. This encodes CASSAAGTGRTDTQYF.

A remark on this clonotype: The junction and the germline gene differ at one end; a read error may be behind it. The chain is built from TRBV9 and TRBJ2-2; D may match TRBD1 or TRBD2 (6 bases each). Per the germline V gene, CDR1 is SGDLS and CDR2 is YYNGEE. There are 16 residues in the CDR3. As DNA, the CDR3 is TGTGCCAGCAGCGTAAGGGGGGCAGACCCCACCGTGGAGCTGTTTTTT. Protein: CASSVRGADPTVELFF.

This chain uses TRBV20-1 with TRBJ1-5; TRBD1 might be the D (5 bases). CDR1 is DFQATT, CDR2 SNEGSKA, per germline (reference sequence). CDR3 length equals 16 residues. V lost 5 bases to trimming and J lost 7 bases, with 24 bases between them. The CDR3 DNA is TGCAGTGCTCCTCATGAGGGCTCGGAATCAGGGCAGCCCCAGCATTTT. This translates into CSAPHEGSESGQPQHF.

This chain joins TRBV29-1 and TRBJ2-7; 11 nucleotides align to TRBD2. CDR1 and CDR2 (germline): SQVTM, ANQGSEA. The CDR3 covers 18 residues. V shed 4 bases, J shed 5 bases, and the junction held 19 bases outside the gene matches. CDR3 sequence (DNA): TGCAGCGTTGGGGGTGCCGTGGGAGCCCCGGGACTAGCGGACGAGCAGTACTTC. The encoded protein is CSVGGAVGAPGLADEQYF.

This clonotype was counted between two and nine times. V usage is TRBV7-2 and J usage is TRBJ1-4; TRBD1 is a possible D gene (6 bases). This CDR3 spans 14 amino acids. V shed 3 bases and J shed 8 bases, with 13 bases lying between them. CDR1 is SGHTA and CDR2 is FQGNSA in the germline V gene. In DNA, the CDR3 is TGTGCCAGCAGCTTCAAGGGGAGGGGGGAAAAACTGTTTTTT. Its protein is CASSFKGRGEKLFF. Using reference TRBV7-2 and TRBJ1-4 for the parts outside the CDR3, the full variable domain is GAGVSQSPSNKVTEKGKDVELRCDPISGHTALYWYRQSLGQGLEFLIYFQGNSAPDKSGLPSDRFSAERTGGSVSTLTIQRTQQEDSAVYLCASSFKGRGEKLFFGSGTQLSVL.

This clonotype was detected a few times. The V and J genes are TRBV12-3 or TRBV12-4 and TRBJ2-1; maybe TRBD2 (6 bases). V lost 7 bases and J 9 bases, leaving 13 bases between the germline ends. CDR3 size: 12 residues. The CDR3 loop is CASTPGGGEQFF. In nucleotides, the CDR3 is TGTGCCAGCACCCCCGGGGGAGGTGAGCAGTTCTTC.

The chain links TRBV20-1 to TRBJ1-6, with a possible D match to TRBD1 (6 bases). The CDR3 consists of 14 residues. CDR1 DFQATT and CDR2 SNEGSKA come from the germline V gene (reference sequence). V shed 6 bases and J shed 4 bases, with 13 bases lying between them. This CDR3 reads CSAPARGYNSPLHF. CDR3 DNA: TGCAGTGCCCCGGCAAGGGGGTATAATTCACCCCTCCACTTT.

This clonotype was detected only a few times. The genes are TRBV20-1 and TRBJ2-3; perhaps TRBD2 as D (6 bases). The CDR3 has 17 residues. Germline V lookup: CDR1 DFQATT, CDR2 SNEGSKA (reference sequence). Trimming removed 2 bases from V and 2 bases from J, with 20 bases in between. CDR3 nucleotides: TGCAGTGCTAGACGATTCGGCGGGGTCCTCCTCACAGATACGCAGTATTTT. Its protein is CSARRFGGVLLTDTQYF.

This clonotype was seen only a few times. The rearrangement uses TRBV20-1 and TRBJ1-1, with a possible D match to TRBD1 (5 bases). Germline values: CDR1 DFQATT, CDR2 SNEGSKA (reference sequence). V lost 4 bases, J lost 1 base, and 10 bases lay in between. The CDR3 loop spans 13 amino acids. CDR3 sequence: CSANQGGNTEAFF. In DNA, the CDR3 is TGCAGTGCTAATCAGGGTGGGAACACTGAAGCTTTCTTT.

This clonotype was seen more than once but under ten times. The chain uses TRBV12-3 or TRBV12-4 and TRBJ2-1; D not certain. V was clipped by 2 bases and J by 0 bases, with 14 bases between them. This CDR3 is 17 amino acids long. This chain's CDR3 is CASSLRHLLSSYNEQFF. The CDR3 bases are TGTGCCAGCAGTTTACGGCATCTCTTGAGCTCCTACAATGAGCAGTTCTTC.

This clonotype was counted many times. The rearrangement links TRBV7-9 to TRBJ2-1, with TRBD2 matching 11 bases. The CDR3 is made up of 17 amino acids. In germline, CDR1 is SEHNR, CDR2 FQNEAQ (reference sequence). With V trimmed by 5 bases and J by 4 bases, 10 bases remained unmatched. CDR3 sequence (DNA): TGTGCCAGCAGCAGGGGGAAACTAGCGGGGGATTACAATGAGCAGTTCTTC. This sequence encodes CASSRGKLAGDYNEQFF.

In DNA form, the CDR3 reads TGTGCCAGCTCACCACAGGGACTAGCGGACTACGAGCAGTACTTC. Translation: CASSPQGLADYEQYF. The rearrangement uses TRBV18 and TRBJ2-7; 11 bases are a match to TRBD2. This CDR3 is 15 amino acids long. Germline trimming cut 1 base from V and 3 bases from J; bases unmatched to any gene: 2. Germline V gene sequence: CDR1 KGHSH, CDR2 LQKENI.

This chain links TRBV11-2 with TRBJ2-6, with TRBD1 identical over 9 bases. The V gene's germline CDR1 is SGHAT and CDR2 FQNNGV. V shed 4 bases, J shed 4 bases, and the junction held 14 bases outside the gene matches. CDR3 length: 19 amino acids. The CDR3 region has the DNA TGTGCCAGCAGCTATTGGGACAGGGCAGTTGGAAACGGGGCCAACGTCCTGACTTTC. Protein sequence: CASSYWDRAVGNGANVLTF.

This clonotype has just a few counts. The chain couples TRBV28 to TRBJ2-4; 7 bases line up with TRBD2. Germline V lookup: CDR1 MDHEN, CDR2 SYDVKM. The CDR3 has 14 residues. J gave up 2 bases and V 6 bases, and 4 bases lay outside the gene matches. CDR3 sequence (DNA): TGTGCCAGCAGGGGAGCGGGATCCAAAAACATTCAGTACTTC. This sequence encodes CASRGAGSKNIQYF.

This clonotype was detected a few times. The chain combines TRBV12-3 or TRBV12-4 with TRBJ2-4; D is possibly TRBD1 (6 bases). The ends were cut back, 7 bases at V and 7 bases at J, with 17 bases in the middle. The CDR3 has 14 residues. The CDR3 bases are TGTGCCAGCACCCCTAGCCACCAGGGGAACATTCAGTACTTC. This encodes CASTPSHQGNIQYF.

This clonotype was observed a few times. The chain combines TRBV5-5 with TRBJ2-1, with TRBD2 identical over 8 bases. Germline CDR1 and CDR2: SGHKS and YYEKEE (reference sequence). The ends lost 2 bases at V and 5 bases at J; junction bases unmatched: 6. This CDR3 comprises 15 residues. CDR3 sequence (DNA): TGTGCCAGCAGCTTTAGCGGGATGGCCAACAATGAGCAGTTCTTC. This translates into CASSFSGMANNEQFF.

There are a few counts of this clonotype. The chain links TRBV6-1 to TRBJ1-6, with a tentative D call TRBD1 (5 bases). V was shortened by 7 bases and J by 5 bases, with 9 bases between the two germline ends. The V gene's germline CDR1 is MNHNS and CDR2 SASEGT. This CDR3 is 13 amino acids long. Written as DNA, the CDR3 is TGTGCCAGCACTCAACAGGATAATTCACCCCTCCACTTT. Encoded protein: CASTQQDNSPLHF.

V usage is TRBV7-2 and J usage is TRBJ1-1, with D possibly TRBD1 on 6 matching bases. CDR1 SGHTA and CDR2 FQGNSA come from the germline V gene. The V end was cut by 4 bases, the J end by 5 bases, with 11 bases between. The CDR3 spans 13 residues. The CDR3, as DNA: TGTGCCAGCAGCTCCCGCAGGGGAACTGAAGCTTTCTTT. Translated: CASSSRRGTEAFF.

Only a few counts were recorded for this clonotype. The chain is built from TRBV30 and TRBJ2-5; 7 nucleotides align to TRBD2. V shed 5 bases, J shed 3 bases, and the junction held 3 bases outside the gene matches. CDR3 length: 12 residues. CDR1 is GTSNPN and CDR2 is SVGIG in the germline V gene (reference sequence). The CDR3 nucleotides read TGTGCCTGGGGTCTAGCGGAAGAGACCCAGTACTTC. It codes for CAWGLAEETQYF.

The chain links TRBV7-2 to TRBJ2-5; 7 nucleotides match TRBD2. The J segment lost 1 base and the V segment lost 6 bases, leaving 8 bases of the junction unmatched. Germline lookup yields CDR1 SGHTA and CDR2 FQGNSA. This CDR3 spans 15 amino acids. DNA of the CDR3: TGTGCCAGCAGTTTATCGGGGAGGGGCCAAGAGACCCAGTACTTC. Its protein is CASSLSGRGQETQYF.